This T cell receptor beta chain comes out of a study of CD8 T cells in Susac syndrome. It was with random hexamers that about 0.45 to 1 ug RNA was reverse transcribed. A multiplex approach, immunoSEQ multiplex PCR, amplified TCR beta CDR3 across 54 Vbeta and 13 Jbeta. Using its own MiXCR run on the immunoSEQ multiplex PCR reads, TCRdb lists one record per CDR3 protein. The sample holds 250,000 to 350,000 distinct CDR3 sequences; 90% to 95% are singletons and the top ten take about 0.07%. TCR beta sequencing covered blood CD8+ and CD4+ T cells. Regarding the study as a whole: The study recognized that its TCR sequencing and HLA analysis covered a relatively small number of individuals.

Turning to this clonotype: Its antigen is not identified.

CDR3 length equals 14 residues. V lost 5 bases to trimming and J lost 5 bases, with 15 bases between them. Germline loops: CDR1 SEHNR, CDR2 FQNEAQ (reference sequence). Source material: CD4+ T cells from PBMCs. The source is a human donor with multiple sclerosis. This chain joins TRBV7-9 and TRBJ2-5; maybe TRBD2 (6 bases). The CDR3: CASSPGSGRETQYF. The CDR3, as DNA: TGTGCCAGCAGCCCCGGGAGCGGTCGGGAGACCCAGTACTTC. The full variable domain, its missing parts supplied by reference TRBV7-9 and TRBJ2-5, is DTGVSQNPRHKITKRGQNVTFRCDPISEHNRLYWYRQTLGQGPEFLTYFQNEAQLEKSRLLSDRFSAERPKGSFSTLEIQRTEQGDSAMYLCASSPGSGRETQYFGPGTRLLVL.